This T cell receptor (beta chain) comes out of a study of tumor-infiltrating lymphocytes in localized non-small cell lung cancer. Study findings and constraints: No T-cell fraction difference was seen between IM1 and IM2 tumors.

Germline CDR1 is SGHVS and CDR2 is FQNEAQ. This CDR3 comprises 14 residues. V lost 3 bases, J lost 4 bases, and 9 bases lay in between. This table comes from immunoSEQ multiplex PCR, and its TCRdb copy is limited to in-frame clones, with some not included. The sample records approximately 6,700 clones, over 70% being singletons. As to this clone: Its antigen remains unknown.

The TCR comes from a human donor with non-small cell lung cancer. The V and J genes are TRBV7-8 and TRBJ1-4; the D gene is possibly TRBD1 (6 bases). Sequencing input: lung tumor tissue. The chain's CDR3 is CASSFTGINEKLFF. CDR3 bases: TGTGCCAGCAGCTTTACAGGGATTAATGAAAAACTGTTTTTT.